Listed below are T cell receptor beta chains from one sample, sequenced in a study of early T cells in non-severe SARS-CoV-2 infection. TCRdb re-analysed the 5' RACE reads in MiXCR, keeping a single row per CDR3 protein. This table has roughly 80,000 distinct CDR3 sequences, about 10% appearing once. Specimen: whole blood, collected at baseline. These receptors were collected from an adult who was a healthcare worker with PCR-confirmed SARS-CoV-2 infection or an uninfected control (not recorded which). Both conserved end residues are part of each CDR3. Fields, in order: clone size, D gene, J gene, V gene, CDR3 protein, CDR3 DNA. D genes are given only for firm matches. Size tells how often a clone was seen (once, few, many) or the class of an expanded clone, and some rows leave it out.

NA | NA | TRBJ1-5 | TRBV19 | CASEGGADQPQHF | TGTGCCAGCGAGGGGGGGGCGGATCAGCCCCAGCATTTT
NA | TRBD2 | TRBJ2-7 | TRBV20-1 | CSATTLAGGHLTYEQYF | TGCAGTGCTACAACACTAGCGGGGGGCCACTTAACCTACGAGCAGTACTTC
few | NA | TRBJ2-3 | TRBV12-3/TRBV12-4 | CASSPAGNTQYF | TGTGCCAGCAGTCCGGCGGGGAATACGCAGTATTTT
few | NA | TRBJ1-3 | TRBV5-6 | CASSLVTGNTIYF | TGTGCCAGCAGCTTGGTTACAGGAAACACCATATATTTT
NA | TRBD2 | TRBJ2-3 | TRBV5-1 | CASSALAADTQYF | TGCGCCAGCAGCGCACTAGCGGCAGATACGCAGTATTTT
many | NA | TRBJ2-6 | TRBV19 | CASSIRSGANVLTF | TGTGCCAGTAGTATACGCTCTGGGGCCAACGTCCTGACTTTC
few | NA | TRBJ2-2 | TRBV5-1 | CASSHFGGLNTGELFF | TGCGCCAGCAGCCACTTCGGAGGTTTGAACACCGGGGAGCTGTTTTTT
many | NA | TRBJ2-1 | TRBV27 | CASSLSRQGPNEQFF | TGTGCCAGCAGTTTATCGAGGCAGGGCCCCAATGAGCAGTTCTTC
NA | NA | TRBJ2-1 | TRBV3-1 | CASSHTTGIRIF | TGTGCCAGCAGCCACACGACGGGTATTAGAATCTTC
NA | TRBD1 | TRBJ2-1 | TRBV6-2/TRBV6-3 | CASSPLRTGDDDEQFF | TGTGCCAGCAGTCCACTCCGGACAGGGGATGACGATGAGCAGTTCTTC
many | NA | TRBJ2-1 | TRBV7-2 | CASSLVFGSSYNEQFF | TGTGCCAGCAGCTTAGTGTTCGGAAGCTCCTACAATGAGCAGTTCTTC
NA | NA | TRBJ1-1 | TRBV15 | CATSRDREAGNTEAFF | TGTGCCACCAGCAGAGATCGCGAGGCGGGGAACACTGAAGCTTTCTTT
NA | TRBD2 | TRBJ2-7 | TRBV13 | CASSPWTSGGNEQYF | TGTGCCAGCAGCCCGTGGACTAGCGGGGGTAACGAGCAGTACTTC
many | NA | TRBJ2-6 | TRBV5-1 | CASSLTTGANVLTF | TGCGCCAGCAGCTTGACTACCGGGGCCAACGTCCTGACTTTC
NA | NA | TRBJ2-5 | TRBV20-1 | CSAQSGFKETQYF | TGCAGTGCTCAGTCGGGCTTCAAAGAGACCCAGTACTTC
NA | NA | TRBJ1-4 | TRBV6-4 | CASSDSNRGDEKLFF | TGTGCCAGCAGTGACTCGAACCGGGGAGATGAAAAACTGTTTTTT
few | NA | TRBJ2-3 | TRBV5-5 | CASSSPGVSSDTQYF | TGTGCCAGCAGTTCACCAGGGGTTTCGTCAGATACGCAGTATTTT
NA | NA | TRBJ1-2 | TRBV28 | CASSSADSLNYGYTF | TGTGCCAGCAGTTCCGCCGACAGCTTAAACTATGGCTACACCTTC
NA | TRBD2 | TRBJ2-3 | TRBV10-3 | CAISDSGGARDTQYF | TGTGCCATCAGTGACAGCGGGGGGGCCAGGGATACGCAGTATTTT
few | NA | TRBJ2-6 | TRBV6-2/TRBV6-3 | CASSYTFGEGANVLTF | TGTGCCAGCAGTTACACCTTTGGGGAAGGGGCCAACGTCCTGACTTTC
many | NA | TRBJ2-7 | TRBV5-6 | CASSPGTLSSYEQYF | TGTGCCAGCAGCCCAGGGACATTGAGCTCCTACGAGCAGTACTTC
many | NA | TRBJ2-5 | TRBV12-3/TRBV12-4 | CASSKAGGLGETQYF | TGTGCCAGCAGTAAGGCAGGTGGTCTCGGAGAGACCCAGTACTTC
many | TRBD2 | TRBJ2-3 | TRBV20-1 | CSALRSGGTDTQYF | TGCAGTGCACTGAGGAGCGGGGGCACAGATACGCAGTATTTT
many | TRBD1 | TRBJ1-2 | TRBV5-6 | CASSSDRGQHGYTF | TGTGCCAGCAGCTCAGACAGGGGGCAACATGGCTACACCTTC
many | NA | TRBJ2-7 | TRBV10-3 | CAISEKDSQYEQYF | TGTGCCATCAGTGAAAAGGACAGCCAGTACGAGCAGTACTTC
NA | NA | TRBJ2-2 | TRBV7-3 | CASSSRVGAARGGELFF | TGTGCCAGCAGCTCCCGCGTCGGCGCGGCCCGCGGCGGGGAGCTGTTTTTT
few | TRBD1 | TRBJ2-3 | TRBV20-1 | CSTSPPGGNVDTQYF | TGCAGTACTAGTCCCCCAGGGGGTAACGTAGATACGCAGTATTTT
NA | TRBD1 | TRBJ2-1 | TRBV14 | CASSQGLATGVKFF | TGTGCCAGCAGCCAAGGTCTTGCGACAGGGGTTAAATTCTTC
many | NA | TRBJ2-1 | TRBV3-1 | CASSPGPIGSYNEQFF | TGTGCCAGCAGCCCAGGGCCCATCGGCTCCTACAATGAGCAGTTCTTC
NA | NA | TRBJ1-1 | TRBV3-1 | CATGGALNTEAFF | TGTGCCACGGGAGGGGCCCTGAACACTGAAGCTTTCTTT
NA | NA | TRBJ2-5 | TRBV5-1 | CASSGDPGLETQYF | TGCGCCAGCAGCGGGGACCCCGGTTTAGAGACCCAGTACTTC
NA | NA | TRBJ2-3 | TRBV19 | CASSTRTATDTQYF | TGTGCCAGTAGCACCAGGACCGCGACAGATACGCAGTATTTT
many | NA | TRBJ1-3 | TRBV6-5 | CASSQASGSSGNTIYF | TGTGCCAGCAGCCAAGCGTCAGGTAGCTCTGGAAACACCATATATTTT
NA | NA | TRBJ1-6 | TRBV30 | CAWTGSYNSPLHF | TGTGCCTGGACAGGCTCCTATAATTCACCCCTCCACTTT
few | TRBD1 | TRBJ2-3 | TRBV18 | CASTTADRPATDTQYF | TGTGCCAGCACAACCGCGGACAGGCCGGCCACAGATACGCAGTATTTT